Each of the 5 T cell receptor beta chains below was sequenced from the same sample in a study of blood T cells in healthy people across ages. Alongside a J-beta primer mix, a sample-barcoded 5' primer served in a second PCR lasting about 6 to 12 cycles. A single record per CDR3 protein comes from TCRdb applying MiXCR to the 5' RACE reads. The sample has 850,000 to 1,000,000 distinct CDR3 sequences, about 48% seen once. Material: blood. The receptors come from a man aged 30 to 45 in good health.

This clonotype was detected only a few times. The CDR3 spells CASSRLTVSANYGYTF. The DNA for the CDR3 is TGCGCCAGCAGCAGACTGACAGTTTCAGCTAACTATGGCTACACCTTC. The chain has TRBV5-1 and TRBJ1-2, with D perhaps TRBD1 (5 bases). Germline V gives CDR1 SGHRS, CDR2 YFSETQ. The CDR3 sequence is 16 residues long. The ends were cut back, 4 bases at V and 0 bases at J, with 16 bases in the middle.

About this clonotype itself: A much larger clone differs by one base, so this may be a read error. The CDR3 region is CASSLEMQGSGANVLTF. DNA for the CDR3: TGTGCCAGCAGTTTAGAAATGCAGGGCTCTGGGGCCAACGTCCTGACTTTC. The chain joins TRBV12-3 or TRBV12-4 to TRBJ2-6; TRBD1 might be the D (5 bases). CDR3 length equals 17 residues. Trimming removed 1 base from V and 0 bases from J, with 10 bases in between.

This clonotype was found a few times. The chain joins TRBV7-2 to TRBJ1-2; perhaps TRBD1 as D (6 bases). The germline V gene encodes CDR1 SGHTA and CDR2 FQGNSA. CDR3 length: 15 residues. The ends were cut back, 5 bases at V and 3 bases at J, with 16 bases in the middle. In DNA form, the CDR3 reads TGTGCCAGCAGCCCAGATCCCGGGGGCCACTATGGCTACACCTTC. The encoded protein is CASSPDPGGHYGYTF.

The chain recombines TRBV4-1 with TRBJ1-5; maybe TRBD1 (5 bases). Trimming took 1 base from V and 1 from J, leaving 11 bases between them. The CDR3 totals 16 residues. Germline V gene data show CDR1 as MGHRA and CDR2 as YSYEKL. The CDR3 DNA reads as TGCGCCAGCAGCCAAGTCGGGGGTGAGAGCAATCAGCCCCAGCATTTT. It encodes CASSQVGGESNQPQHF.

A word on this clonotype: A much larger clone lies one base from this, so it may be a read error. V gene TRBV7-2 combines with J gene TRBJ2-2, with TRBD2 identical over 9 bases. The germline CDR1 and CDR2 sequences are SGHTA and FQGNSA. The CDR3 is 16 amino acids. V trimming: 5 bases; J trimming: 5 bases; junction bases outside the gene matches: 9. CDR3 nucleotides: TGTGCCAGCAGCCCCCCTAGCGGGGAGGTGACCGGGGAGCTGTTTTTT. Translation gives CASSPPSGEVTGELFF.